The sequence of this TCR beta chain was determined in a study of blood T cell repertoires in COVID-19. In the original analysis: Researchers report that nucleated cell counts were estimated from reference gene primer amplification. Using immunoSEQ multiplex PCR, the repertoire was profiled, and TCRdb retains in-frame clones only, with some absent. For V, J and clone size, that table is used; D and trimming come from the DNA. In the table there are about 140,000 clones, more than 75% of which are singletons. The sequencing input was peripheral blood. The clonotype originates from a man in his fifties or sixties who had recovered from COVID-19.

Written as DNA, the CDR3 is TGCGCCAGCAGCCAGCCGGGACAGGGGTTACGCCAAGAGACCCAGTACTTC. This encodes CASSQPGQGLRQETQYF. The genes are TRBV5-1 and TRBJ2-5, with 10 positions matching TRBD1. The length of the CDR3 is 17 residues. J was trimmed by 1 base and V by 4 bases; bases with no gene match: 10. Germline lookup yields CDR1 SGHRS and CDR2 YFSETQ. The full variable domain, in which reference TRBV5-1 and TRBJ2-5 provide the parts outside the CDR3, is KAGVTQTPRYLIKTRGQQVTLSCSPISGHRSVSWYQQTPGQGLQFLFEYFSETQRNKGNFPGRFSGRQFSNSRSEMNVSTLELGDSALYLCASSQPGQGLRQETQYFGPGTRLLVL.